The TCR beta chain described here comes from a study of cytomegalovirus exposure and HLA in healthy donors (dated by TCRdb to 2016 to 2017). For context, the study as a whole: According to an earlier analysis of a few hundred of the donors, 150 million to 200 million T cells yielded 120 million or so unique TCR beta sequences and about 300 Gb of sequence data. About 320 gigabases of sequencing data and 70 million to 85 million unique TCR sequences were included in an early release covering about 700 HLA-typed donors. Of the roughly 400 genotyped donors, 65% to 90% were placed in the genetic ancestry cluster associated with self-reported Caucasian donors. The study aimed to test whether signatures of past pathogen exposure could be identified by cataloging public T cell receptors. The study used immunosequencing to profile the T cell repertoires of 666 subjects and linked those repertoires to cytomegalovirus serostatus. A separate validation cohort of 100 to 150 different subjects was used in addition to the 666-subject first cohort. The study combined high-throughput TCR immunosequencing, statistical association of individual TCRs with disease status, and machine learning to predict cytomegalovirus infection status. A later analysis re-analyzed previously published TCR beta repertoires from about 730 donors and added high-resolution HLA genotyping to study TCR occurrence patterns. The later analysis used no new phenotypic data to find candidate immune exposures, relying instead on TCR beta sequences and their occurrence across donors. To decide whether each TCR beta V gene segment behaved as functional or pseudogenic, an earlier analysis of 587 of the donors relied on high-throughput TCR beta sequencing. Donor age, sex, ethnicity and CMV serostatus were compiled together with the repertoire data. In a later genetic analysis, genome-wide SNP genotypes for about 55% of the roughly 700 donors were used, and that subset was treated as a discovery cohort. Every discovery cohort repertoire had been produced on one sequencing platform. HLA typing included class I and class II loci at four-digit resolution. Typing coverage varied by locus: roughly 629-630 donors for A, B, C, DRB1 and DQB1; approximately 500 for DQA1; 600 to 610 for DPA1; approximately 490 for DPB1. Four or five DR-DQ haplotypes were handled as single units for association and clustering, since linkage in the cohort was strong. Among about 410 genotyped donors of the cohort, an average of about 220,000 unique TCR beta nucleotide sequences was sequenced per donor, of which 15% to 20% were non-productive.

Turning to this clone: This clone's antigen is unknown. Base qualities are not at hand, and no much larger clone is one base apart.

Broad study findings and their caveats: The study listed 150 to 200 TCR beta chains as associated with cytomegalovirus. In vitro tests confirmed that a few of the cytomegalovirus-associated TCR beta chains recognize cytomegalovirus antigens. Most CMV-associated TCR beta chains appeared to be HLA-restricted in a later analysis, and the HLA associations seemed to be driven largely by CMV exposure. Correlated functional status among segregating V segments might be attributable to linkage disequilibrium, but an unknown experimental factor could not be ruled out. It was suggested by the authors that the approach could potentially be generalized to other disease states and immunological phenotypes. The presence/absence analyses assumed that sequencing depth was roughly uniform across donors, and that assumption may not be true. CMV serostatus was the only immune exposure information available for the cohort. The cohort was sequenced for TCR beta chains only, and without alpha or paired-chain data the features that could be detected were limited. The classifier was reported to diagnose cytomegalovirus status with high specificity and sensitivity in both the original and validation cohorts. Some IMGT-functional V segments, including TRBV6-2 and TRBV6-3, could not be distinguished by the 87-base-pair reads and were therefore excluded. Most TCR sequences were observed very rarely across donors, whereas some public TCRs were present in many individuals. In a later genetic analysis, a missense DCLRE1C variant was associated with V-gene and J-gene trimming of TCR beta chains, and the association was replicated in an independent cohort. A further reported finding was that TCR beta sequences accurately predicted the HLA-A and HLA-B alleles for most subjects in the first cohort. A later analysis associated approximately 17,000 TCR beta sequences with specific HLA alleles at a false discovery rate of 0.05. According to a later analysis, parvovirus B19, influenza, CMV and Epstein-Barr virus appeared linked to several top co-occurrence clusters. Because counts were too low, seventeen rarely observed V segments, including chromosome 9 orphons, were left out of the earlier analysis of some 640 of the donors. HLA typing was unavailable for some donors at each locus, so association tests used only the typed subset. When HLA alleles, especially DR and DQ, strongly co-occurred, TCR associations were difficult to assign to individual alleles. A cluster of highly shared sequence variants was judged likely to represent a technical artifact of the sequencing pipeline. According to a later genetic analysis, donors in an Asian-associated ancestry cluster had fewer N-insertions in productive TCRs than the approximately 710-donor mean. Broadly in line with IMGT annotations, most TCR beta V segments showed up in productive rearrangements about 87% or about 30% of the time in an earlier analysis of several hundred of the donors. In a later analysis, TCR association rates were found to vary across HLA loci, with the most associated TCRs seen for DRB1 alleles and the fewest for HLA-C alleles. In a later analysis, HLA-associated TCR beta chains showed more clonal expansion and lower generation probabilities than non-associated chains that were equally common.

Taken from the germline V gene, the CDR1 and CDR2 loops are SGHRS and YFSETQ. The CDR3 numbers 14 residues from cysteine through phenylalanine. Only CDR3 DNA remains: 42 bases, in frame from the first base. V loses 4 bases of germline sequence and J loses 6 bases, and the interval between the two ends is 16 bases. Library preparation employed the immunoSEQ multiplex PCR assay. For the multiplex PCR, a mixture combining 60 forward primers for TCR Vbeta segments and 13 reverse primers for TCR Jbeta segments was used. A multiplex PCR assay on genomic DNA amplified the CDR3 region of rearranged TCR beta genes. Amplified TCR beta libraries were sequenced as 87-base-pair reads on the Illumina HiSeq System. In the authors' own workflow: In a later analysis, 80 million or so unique TCR beta chains were counted across the 666 repertoires, and around 11 million of these chains were shared by at least two donors. Raw reads were error-corrected and collapsed into unique sequences with a nearest-neighbor algorithm that merged closely related sequences to remove PCR and sequencing errors. Alignment of CDR3 sequences to IMGT reference sequences was used to assign V, D and J gene segments. For a sequence to be retained, a match of at least six nucleotides to both a V gene segment and a J gene segment was required. Rearrangements were classified as productive when the CDR3 lacked stop codons and remained in frame with V and J, and all other rearrangements were classified as non-productive. Following IMGT convention, CDR3 was defined as the stretch from the second conserved V-encoded cysteine up to the conserved J-encoded phenylalanine. The earlier analysis of some 600 of the donors excluded sequences that lacked an unambiguous match to a single V gene segment. An earlier analysis of a few hundred of the donors called V segments functional above 56.7% productive rearrangements and segregating when the between-donor standard deviation exceeded 5%. A statistical classification framework was built for diagnosing cytomegalovirus status from the catalog of TCR beta chain sequences. In a later analysis, V and J genes were assigned by comparing TCR nucleotide sequences against IMGT/GENE-DB human TR gene sequences. Using the TCRdist pipeline, a later analysis assigned CDR3 sequences along with most-parsimonious VDJ recombination scenarios. In a later analysis, each TCR beta chain was defined by its CDR3 amino acid sequence together with its V-gene family, and reads without a unique V-gene family were excluded. A later analysis removed 450 to 600 highly shared, low-generation-probability nucleotide sequences to deal with suspected cross-contamination and a sequencing artifact. For each public chain, a later analysis derived a clonal expansion index from normalized ranks of inferred template counts within each repertoire. In a later analysis, generation probabilities were computed using a VDJ recombination model fitted to out-of-frame rearrangements, and the results were checked against IGoR. In a later analysis, TCR-TCR, TCR-HLA and TCR-CMV co-occurrence was scored with hypergeometric tests, and a repertoire-size bias correction was applied to TCR pairs. In a later analysis, false discovery rates were estimated by permuting HLA or CMV assignments 20 times. In a later analysis, co-occurring TCRs were grouped using DBSCAN, and TCRdist sequence similarity was added for clustering within HLA-allele-positive subsets. For co-occurrence clustering, repertoires with fewer than 30,000 or more than 120,000 public chains were excluded, along with roughly 5 repertoires with anomalous nucleotide sharing. The table comes from immuneACCESS by way of TCRdb, which keeps in-frame sequences with V and J called. Part of the clones is missing from these tables; in studies checked, under half for an unresolved V gene and the rest for unknown reasons. That table gives V, J and clone size, and the DNA gave D and trimming. In this sample the table shows some 96,000 clones, 76% of which occur a single time. The top ten clones comprise 2% to 2.5% of the sample.

The cohort consisted of hundreds of healthy bone marrow donors. Cohort members were all nominally healthy when sampled, although unrecorded immune exposures were likely present. The donor tested CMV seronegative, placing the donor among the 350 to 400 seronegative members of the cohort. A peripheral blood sample was provided by each donor, and peripheral blood mononuclear cells were used for TCR beta sequencing. Genomic DNA extraction from the blood cell samples was performed with the Qiagen DNeasy Blood Extraction Kit. Material for sequencing was PBMCs. The chain couples TRBV5-1 to TRBJ1-2; a confident D gene designation cannot be given. This receptor was obtained from a man in his forties in good health and CMV-seronegative. The CDR3 region reads CASSLSRIADGYTF. The DNA sequence is as follows: TGCGCCAGCAGCCTTAGCCGTATCGCGGATGGCTACACCTTC. Where the CDR3 stops, the reference TRBV5-1 and TRBJ1-2 genes take over; the full variable domain is KAGVTQTPRYLIKTRGQQVTLSCSPISGHRSVSWYQQTPGQGLQFLFEYFSETQRNKGNFPGRFSGRQFSNSRSEMNVSTLELGDSALYLCASSLSRIADGYTFGSGTRLTVV.